The clone carrying this T cell receptor beta chain came up once. The CDR3 spans 12 residues. Germline V gene lookup returns CDR1 GTSNPN and CDR2 SVGIG (reference sequence). With V trimmed by 3 bases and J by 3 bases, 1 base remained unmatched. Produced via immunoSEQ multiplex PCR; TCRdb's table is partial and in-frame only. The sample contains roughly 100,000 clones, about 76% of which appear only once. This specimen belongs to a study of blood T cell repertoires in COVID-19. Study-wide context: The analysed material was cDNA or gDNA that came from T cells, B-cell-depleted T cells, or PBMCs.

This receptor was taken from a man older than 75 with acute or convalescent COVID-19. The specimen sequenced was peripheral blood. This rearrangement joins TRBV30 to TRBJ2-7, with 8 bases identical to TRBD1. CDR3 amino acids: CAWRDRDYEQYF. Here the CDR3 DNA reads TGTGCCTGGAGGGACAGGGACTACGAGCAGTACTTC.